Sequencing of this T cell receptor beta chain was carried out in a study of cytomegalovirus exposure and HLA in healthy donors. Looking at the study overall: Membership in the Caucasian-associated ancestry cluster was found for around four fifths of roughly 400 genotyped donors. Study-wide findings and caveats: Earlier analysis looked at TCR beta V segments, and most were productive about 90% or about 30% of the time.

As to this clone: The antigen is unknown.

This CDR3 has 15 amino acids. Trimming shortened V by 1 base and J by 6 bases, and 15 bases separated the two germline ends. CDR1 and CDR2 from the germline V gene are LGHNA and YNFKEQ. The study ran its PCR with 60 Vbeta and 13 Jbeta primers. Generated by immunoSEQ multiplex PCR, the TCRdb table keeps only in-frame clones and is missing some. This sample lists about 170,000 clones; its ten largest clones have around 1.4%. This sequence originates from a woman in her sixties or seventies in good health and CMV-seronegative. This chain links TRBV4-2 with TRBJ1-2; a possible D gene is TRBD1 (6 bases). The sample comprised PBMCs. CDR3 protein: CASSQVERGGNGYTF. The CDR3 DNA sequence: TGTGCCAGCAGCCAAGTGGAAAGGGGGGGGAATGGCTACACCTTC.